One sample yielded the 28 T cell receptor beta chains listed below, sequenced in a study of early T cells in non-severe SARS-CoV-2 infection. TCRdb re-called the 5' RACE reads through MiXCR, storing one row per CDR3 protein. The sample lists about 82,000 distinct CDR3 sequences, roughly 13% occurring once. The sequenced sample was whole blood. Receptors originate from an adult who was a healthcare worker with PCR-confirmed SARS-CoV-2 infection or an uninfected control (not recorded which).

This clonotype was counted many times. This chain links TRBV11-1 with TRBJ2-2, with 9 bases aligning to TRBD2. The ends lost 2 bases at V and 0 bases at J; junction bases unmatched: 4. CDR1 and CDR2 (germline): SGHAT, FQDESV (reference sequence). The CDR3 runs 17 residues. The CDR3 loop reads CASSLLAGVPNTGELFF. In DNA form, the CDR3 reads TGTGCCAGCAGCTTATTAGCGGGAGTCCCGAACACCGGGGAGCTGTTTTTT. Full variable domain (rest looked up from reference TRBV11-1 and TRBJ2-2): EAEVAQSPRYKITEKSQAVAFWCDPISGHATLYWYRQILGQGPELLVQFQDESVVDDSQLPKDRFSAERLKGVDSTLKIQPAELGDSAMYLCASSLLAGVPNTGELFFGEGSRLTVL.

This clonotype was detected ten times or more. The chain uses TRBV6-2 or TRBV6-3 and TRBJ2-7; TRBD1 matches at 7 bases. The length of the CDR3 is 15 residues. Germline V CDR1 and CDR2: MNHEY, SVGEGT. With 4 bases clipped from V and 4 bases from J, the junction kept 10 bases outside the gene matches. The CDR3 is CASSSYRGYRYEQYF. The DNA of the CDR3 is TGTGCCAGCAGTTCCTACAGGGGATATCGGTACGAGCAGTACTTC.

The chain links TRBV6-5 to TRBJ2-3; no firm D call. The germline V gene has CDR1 MNHEY and CDR2 SVGAGI. Trimming took off 8 bases at V and 0 bases at J, with 12 bases between the two ends. The CDR3 totals 14 residues. The CDR3 nucleotides are TGTGCCAGCCGTCGGCAGTCTAGCACAGATACGCAGTATTTT. Protein product: CASRRQSSTDTQYF.

This clonotype was recorded a few times. The DNA for the CDR3 is TGTGCCAGCAGCCACGACGACAGACAAGAAGCTTTCTTT. It yields the protein CASSHDDRQEAFF. This chain links TRBV12-3 or TRBV12-4 with TRBJ1-1, with D tentatively TRBD1 (5 bases). The V end was cut by 6 bases, the J end by 8 bases, with 16 bases between. The CDR3 runs to 13 residues.

The chain recombines TRBV6-4 with TRBJ2-6, with TRBD1 as a possible D gene (5 bases). Per germline, CDR1 MRHNA and CDR2 SNTAGT. V shed 6 bases and J shed 4 bases, with 10 bases lying between them. The CDR3 contains 14 residues. The CDR3 DNA is TGTGCCAGCAGCCAGACAGCAGGGGCCAACGTCCTGACTTTC. This gives the protein CASSQTAGANVLTF.

This clonotype appeared once. This sequence joins TRBV5-1 and TRBJ2-1; a weak D match, TRBD1 (5 bases). The length of the CDR3 is 13 residues. V was clipped by 3 bases and J by 5 bases, with 9 bases between them. Germline CDR1 and CDR2: SGHRS and YFSETQ. The CDR3 sequence is CASSSTANNEQFF. CDR3 bases: TGCGCCAGCAGCTCGACAGCCAACAATGAGCAGTTCTTC. The full variable domain, its missing parts supplied by reference TRBV5-1 and TRBJ2-1, is KAGVTQTPRYLIKTRGQQVTLSCSPISGHRSVSWYQQTPGQGLQFLFEYFSETQRNKGNFPGRFSGRQFSNSRSEMNVSTLELGDSALYLCASSSTANNEQFFGPGTRLTVL.

This clonotype came up a few times. The rearrangement links TRBV7-3 to TRBJ2-5; 8 positions agree with TRBD2. Germline assignment: CDR1 SGHTA and CDR2 FQGTGA. This CDR3 has 15 amino acids. Trimming cost V 5 bases and J 3 bases; bases outside gene matches: 8. The DNA of the CDR3 is TGTGCCAGCAGCAGAAAGGTCGGGAGGGAAGAGACCCAGTACTTC. As protein: CASSRKVGREETQYF.

This clonotype has at least ten counts. This chain joins TRBV29-1 and TRBJ1-4, with D possibly TRBD1 on 5 matching bases. Germline V gene lookup returns CDR1 SQVTM and CDR2 ANQGSEA. The CDR3 has 10 residues. Trimming took 4 bases from V and 14 from J, leaving 11 bases between them. The CDR3 nucleotides read TGCAGCGTTGGGCAGGGCGAGCTGTTTTTT. Translation gives CSVGQGELFF.

Note on this clonotype: Just one base apart from a much larger clone, this may be a read error. The J gene is TRBJ1-1, the V gene TRBV29-1; D remains ambiguous. The CDR3 is made up of 12 amino acids. The germline CDR1 and CDR2 sequences are SQVTM and ANQGSEA. Here the CDR3 reads CSVKGRNTDAFF. The CDR3 DNA reads as TGCAGCGTTAAAGGGAGGAACACTGATGCTTTCTTT. Filled out from reference TRBV29-1 and TRBJ1-1, the complete variable domain reads SAVISQKPSRDICQRGTSLTIQCQVDSQVTMMFWYRQQPGQSLTLIATANQGSEATYESGFVIDKFPISRPNLTFSTLTVSNMSPEDSSIYLCSVKGRNTDAFFGQGTRLTVV.

This clonotype was seen many times. The chain joins TRBV11-2 to TRBJ2-1; 13 bases line up with TRBD2. The germline V gene encodes CDR1 SGHAT and CDR2 FQNNGV. After removal of 6 bases from V and 2 bases from J, the junction contained 7 bases not matched to a gene. This CDR3 comprises 17 residues. In DNA form, the CDR3 reads TGTGCCAGCAGATTCGGGACTAGCGGGGAGACCTACAATGAGCAGTTCTTC. It is translated as CASRFGTSGETYNEQFF.

The rearrangement joins TRBV7-6 to TRBJ2-5; D uncertain. Germline CDR1 reads SGHVS; CDR2 reads FNYEAQ. V was trimmed by 3 bases and J by 5 bases, leaving 7 bases between them. This CDR3 has 12 residues. CDR3: CASSLIRETQYF. The CDR3 coding sequence is TGTGCCAGCAGCTTGATTCGGGAGACCCAGTACTTC.

The CDR3 here is CASSYGGRDSTYEQYF. The CDR3 DNA reads as TGTGCCAGCAGTTACGGTGGCCGGGACAGTACGTACGAGCAGTACTTC. The chain links TRBV6-5 to TRBJ2-7; 7 bases align to TRBD1. Germline CDR1 MNHEY, CDR2 SVGAGI. This CDR3 spans 16 amino acids. Germline trimming cut 2 bases from V and 4 bases from J; bases unmatched to any gene: 11.

The chain combines TRBV3-1 with TRBJ1-1, with a possible D match to TRBD1 (6 bases). V lost 5 bases and J lost 1, with 11 bases in between. The germline gives CDR1 LGHDT, CDR2 YNNKEL (reference sequence). The CDR3 runs to 14 residues. CDR3 amino acids: CASSVQQGNTEAFF. The CDR3 DNA follows: TGTGCCAGCAGCGTACAACAGGGGAACACTGAAGCTTTCTTT.

The chain joins TRBV7-2 to TRBJ1-6; TRBD1 agrees at 7 bases. J gave up 4 bases and V 5 bases, and 11 bases lay outside the gene matches. In germline, CDR1 is SGHTA, CDR2 FQGNSA. This CDR3 is built from 17 residues. CDR3 in DNA: TGTGCCAGCAGCGCCCCGACAGGGTCCGGATATAATTCACCCCTCCACTTT. As protein: CASSAPTGSGYNSPLHF.

V usage is TRBV20-1 and J usage is TRBJ1-1, with a weak D call TRBD1 (5 bases). Trimming cost V 0 bases and J 2 bases, with 10 bases left between them. This CDR3 contains 14 residues. The germline V gene has CDR1 DFQATT and CDR2 SNEGSKA (reference sequence). The DNA of the CDR3 is TGCAGTGCTAGAGATCGGAGGGGAAACACTGAAGCTTTCTTT. Its translation is CSARDRRGNTEAFF.

This clonotype appeared a few times. This chain connects TRBV24-1 to TRBJ2-1, with 11 bases lining up with TRBD2. Germline-derived CDR1 and CDR2 are KGHDR and SFDVKD. This CDR3 comprises 16 residues. Trimming took 4 bases from V and 10 from J; bases not matched to a gene: 11. The CDR3 sequence: CATSDPRLLAGVEQFF. The DNA for the CDR3 is TGTGCCACCAGTGACCCTCGATTACTAGCGGGAGTCGAGCAGTTCTTC.

V usage is TRBV4-1 and J usage is TRBJ2-4; tentative D call: TRBD2 (6 bases). This CDR3 region has 18 residues. Trimming cost V 4 bases and J 0 bases, with 19 bases left between them. Germline loops: CDR1 MGHRA, CDR2 YSYEKL. CDR3 amino acids: CASSPLEGLSKAKNIQYF. In DNA form, the CDR3 reads TGCGCCAGCAGCCCGCTGGAGGGTCTTTCGAAAGCCAAAAACATTCAGTACTTC.

This clonotype showed up many times. The chain is built from TRBV6-5 and TRBJ1-5; D is possibly TRBD1 (5 bases). V lost 5 bases and J lost 2, with 13 bases in between. The CDR3 sequence is 15 residues long. The germline CDR1 and CDR2 sequences are MNHEY and SVGAGI. In DNA form, the CDR3 reads TGTGCCAGCAGTCCAGGGTTATATGGCAATCAGCCCCAGCATTTT. Amino acids: CASSPGLYGNQPQHF.

This clonotype has ten or more counts. V gene TRBV9 combines with J gene TRBJ1-2; 7 bases map to TRBD1. Germline V gene lookup returns CDR1 SGDLS and CDR2 YYNGEE. The length of the CDR3 is 19 residues. Trimming cost V 0 bases and J 1 base; bases outside gene matches: 15. The DNA of the CDR3 is TGTGCCAGCAGCGTAGACTCCGGCACAGGGGAGGAAAATAACTATGGCTACACCTTC. It yields the protein CASSVDSGTGEENNYGYTF.

In this sample, this clonotype turned up many times. J is TRBJ1-1 and V is TRBV7-2; D unclear. The germline V gene encodes CDR1 SGHTA and CDR2 FQGNSA. This CDR3 contains 13 residues. V shed 4 bases and J shed 1 base, with 7 bases lying between them. The CDR3 sequence is CASSSHKNTEAFF. CDR3 coding DNA: TGTGCCAGCAGCTCGCATAAGAACACTGAAGCTTTCTTT.

This clonotype was counted a few times. The chain has TRBV7-6 and TRBJ2-7; 9 bases align to TRBD2. Germline loops: CDR1 SGHVS, CDR2 FNYEAQ. The V segment lost 1 base and the J segment 7 bases; nucleotides outside the gene matches: 2. The CDR3 contains 13 residues. The CDR3 here is CASSLEAGGEQYF. CDR3 DNA sequence: TGTGCCAGCAGCTTAGAAGCGGGGGGAGAGCAGTACTTC.

V gene TRBV19 combines with J gene TRBJ1-1, with D uncertain. The CDR3 spans 14 residues. V lost 4 bases to trimming and J lost 1 base, with 10 bases between them. Germline assignment: CDR1 LNHDA and CDR2 SQIVND (reference sequence). The CDR3 here is CASSKMTGNTEAFF. CDR3 nucleotides: TGTGCCAGTAGTAAGATGACGGGGAACACTGAAGCTTTCTTT. The variable domain in full, completed from reference TRBV19 and TRBJ1-1, reads DGGITQSPKYLFRKEGQNVTLSCEQNLNHDAMYWYRQDPGQGLRLIYYSQIVNDFQKGDIAEGYSVSREKKESFPLTVTSAQKNPTAFYLCASSKMTGNTEAFFGQGTRLTVV.

This clonotype was counted ten times or more. The CDR3 loop reads CASIGTSGLYYEQYF. The CDR3 DNA follows: TGTGCCAGCATCGGCACTTCGGGACTCTACTACGAGCAGTACTTC. The J gene is TRBJ2-7, the V gene TRBV28, with D maybe TRBD2 (6 bases). Germline V gene data show CDR1 as MDHEN and CDR2 as SYDVKM. CDR3 length equals 15 residues. The V end was cut by 7 bases, the J end by 3 bases, with 19 bases between.

CDR3 in DNA: TGTGCCAGCAGTCCCATTAGCGGGACCTCCTACAATGAGCAGTTCTTC. Translating it yields CASSPISGTSYNEQFF. This sequence joins TRBV28 and TRBJ2-1; 8 bases are a match to TRBD2. Germline assignment: CDR1 MDHEN and CDR2 SYDVKM. This CDR3 region has 16 residues. The J segment lost 0 bases and the V segment lost 5 bases, leaving 6 bases of the junction unmatched.

This chain links TRBV7-8 with TRBJ1-6; possibly TRBD1 for D (6 bases). Germline CDR1 is SGHVS and CDR2 is FQNEAQ. V was pared by 2 bases and J by 10 bases, with 12 bases between. The CDR3 is made up of 14 amino acids. The CDR3 sequence: CASSLFGRGSPLHF. CDR3 bases: TGTGCCAGCAGCTTATTTGGCAGGGGATCACCCCTCCACTTT.

V usage is TRBV5-1 and J usage is TRBJ1-1, with D possibly TRBD1 on 5 matching bases. V shed 0 bases and J shed 4 bases, with 16 bases lying between them. Germline V gene sequence: CDR1 SGHRS, CDR2 YFSETQ. The CDR3 is 16 amino acids. This CDR3 is CASSLESRLGVTEAFF. In DNA, the CDR3 is TGCGCCAGCAGCTTGGAGTCGCGTCTAGGGGTCACTGAAGCTTTCTTT.

This chain joins TRBV7-2 and TRBJ1-1; D gene uncertain. This CDR3 region has 14 residues. V lost 0 bases, J lost 1 base, and 6 bases lay in between. CDR1 SGHTA and CDR2 FQGNSA come from the germline V gene. CDR3 region: CASSLAGSNTEAFF. Written as DNA, the CDR3 is TGTGCCAGCAGCTTAGCCGGGTCGAACACTGAAGCTTTCTTT.

The table lists this clonotype with many counts. The chain carries TRBV5-1 and TRBJ1-1, with 7 positions matching TRBD1. The CDR3 contains 15 residues. After removal of 4 bases from V and 13 bases from J, the junction contained 19 bases not matched to a gene. Germline V gene lookup returns CDR1 SGHRS and CDR2 YFSETQ. CDR3 in DNA: TGCGCCAGCAGCCCGGACCCAGGGACAGCTCGAAGTGGTTTCTTT. Its protein product is CASSPDPGTARSGFF.